This entry lists 9 T cell receptor beta chains sequenced from one sample in a study of control samples from healthy donors and cancer patients. Profiled with immunoSEQ multiplex PCR; TCRdb holds only in-frame clones, not every one. The sample shows under 80,000 clones, 93% of them seen only once. The sequenced sample consisted of PBMCs. The receptor set was obtained from a woman aged 40 to 50 with lung cancer.

This chain links TRBV7-2 with TRBJ2-7; the match to TRBD1 covers 8 bases. Looked up from germline, CDR1 is SGHTA and CDR2 is FQGNSA. After removal of 2 bases from V and 1 base from J, the junction contained 10 bases not matched to a gene. The CDR3 contains 17 residues. The CDR3 sequence: CASSLSRTGRASYEQYF. CDR3 in DNA: TGTGCCAGCAGCTTATCTAGGACAGGGAGAGCGTCCTACGAGCAGTACTTC.

The chain has TRBV13 and TRBJ1-1; D gene unclear. This CDR3 is built from 14 residues. Germline CDR1 is PRHDT and CDR2 is FYEKMQ (reference sequence). V lost 7 bases and J lost 0, with 12 bases in between. CDR3 coding DNA: TGTGCCAGCACCCCCTTAATGATGAACACTGAAGCTTTCTTT. Translating gives CASTPLMMNTEAFF.

CDR3 loop: CASSFEASNEQFF. DNA for the CDR3: TGTGCCAGCAGCTTTGAGGCCTCCAATGAGCAGTTCTTC. The chain is built from TRBV11-2 and TRBJ2-1; unclear D gene. Trimming shortened V by 3 bases and J by 6 bases, and 9 bases separated the two germline ends. The CDR3 is 13 residues long. CDR1 is SGHAT, CDR2 FQNNGV, per germline.

In its sample, this clone was seen once. The chain joins TRBV12-3 or TRBV12-4 to TRBJ2-5; D is possibly TRBD2 (5 bases). The CDR3 is 13 residues long. With 3 bases removed from V and 5 bases from J, the gap between germline ends came to 10 bases. In DNA form, the CDR3 reads TGTGCCAGCAGTTTCCCGGGGATTGAGACCCAGTACTTC. Its translation is CASSFPGIETQYF.

Only one count was recorded for this clone. The chain is built from TRBV6-2 or TRBV6-3 and TRBJ2-1; TRBD1 aligns across 8 bases. CDR1 and CDR2 from the germline V gene are MNHEY and SVGEGT. The CDR3 loop spans 16 amino acids. After removal of 5 bases from V and 4 bases from J, the junction contained 10 bases not matched to a gene. The DNA of the CDR3 is TGTGCCAGCAGTCCCAACAGGGGGGCGGGTTACAATGAGCAGTTCTTC. Translating gives CASSPNRGAGYNEQFF.

The chain has TRBV11-2 and TRBJ1-2; D unclear. V was clipped by 5 bases and J by 0 bases, with 22 bases between them. This CDR3 has 18 residues. Germline CDR1 SGHAT, CDR2 FQNNGV. The CDR3 region is CASSPRGKSDVSNYGYTF. CDR3 DNA: TGTGCCAGCAGCCCCCGAGGGAAGTCGGACGTCTCTAACTATGGCTACACCTTC.

This chain connects TRBV3-1 (or the pseudogene TRBV3-2) to TRBJ1-2; 8 bases are a match to TRBD1. CDR1 and CDR2 from the germline V gene are LGHDT and YNNKEL (reference sequence). V gave up 3 bases and J gave up 7 bases; unmatched junction bases: 13. This CDR3 region has 16 residues. As DNA, the CDR3 is TGTGCCAGCAGCCAGAATCGTGGACAGGGAGCGGGTGGCTACACCTTC. Protein product: CASSQNRGQGAGGYTF.

The V call is TRBV5-8, the J call TRBJ2-7; D possibly uses TRBD1 or TRBD2 (5 bases each). Germline CDR1 is SGHTS and CDR2 is YDEGEE. V lost 2 bases and J 1 base, leaving 13 bases between the germline ends. The CDR3 loop spans 15 amino acids. The CDR3 DNA sequence: TGTGCCAGCAGCTTCCCCGGGACCGCTTCCTACGAGCAGTACTTC. Its protein product is CASSFPGTASYEQYF.

The chain couples TRBV5-5 to TRBJ2-7, with unresolved D. The CDR3 covers 11 residues. The ends were cut back, 4 bases at V and 4 bases at J, with 6 bases in the middle. Per the germline V gene, CDR1 is SGHKS and CDR2 is YYEKEE (reference sequence). CDR3 DNA sequence: TGTGCCAGCAGCGGGGAATACGAGCAGTACTTC. As protein: CASSGEYEQYF.